These 12 T cell receptor beta chains were sequenced from one sample in a study of blood T cell repertoires in COVID-19. The data were produced by immunoSEQ multiplex PCR, yet TCRdb's version contains in-frame clones alone and is incomplete. This table holds roughly 250,000 clones, about 80% found once. Sample: peripheral blood. The receptor set was obtained from a woman of 80 years or more with acute or convalescent COVID-19.

This sequence joins TRBV5-1 and TRBJ2-1; no definite D call. Trimming took 0 bases from V and 12 from J, leaving 16 bases between them. Germline V gene lookup returns CDR1 SGHRS and CDR2 YFSETQ. The CDR3 consists of 14 residues. The CDR3: CASSLETLRSWQFF. CDR3 sequence (DNA): TGCGCCAGCAGCTTGGAGACTCTAAGGTCGTGGCAGTTCTTC.

This clone has only a few counts. This sequence joins TRBV5-4 and TRBJ2-3; D is perhaps TRBD1 (6 bases). The V end was cut by 1 base, the J end by 4 bases, with 7 bases between. The CDR3 is 13 amino acids. CDR1 is SGHNT and CDR2 is YYREEE in the germline V gene (reference sequence). CDR3 residues: CASSLTGSDTQYF. The DNA of the CDR3 is TGTGCCAGCAGCTTGACAGGGTCAGATACGCAGTATTTT.

This sequence joins TRBV4-1 and TRBJ1-6; 7 nucleotides agree with TRBD1. V was clipped by 2 bases and J by 10 bases; unmatched bases: 8. CDR1 MGHRA and CDR2 YSYEKL come from the germline V gene. The CDR3 contains 15 residues. CDR3 region: CASSQSQGTVSPLHF. CDR3 coding DNA: TGCGCCAGCAGCCAAAGTCAGGGGACAGTATCACCCCTCCACTTT.

The chain is built from TRBV6-1 and TRBJ2-7, with a possible D match to TRBD2 (6 bases). The CDR3 loop spans 14 amino acids. Germline lookup yields CDR1 MNHNS and CDR2 SASEGT. Trimming pared 2 bases from V and 2 bases from J, leaving 10 bases between. CDR3 protein: CASSERRGAYEQYF. CDR3 DNA sequence: TGTGCCAGCAGTGAACGGCGGGGAGCCTACGAGCAGTACTTC.

The chain uses TRBV10-3 and TRBJ2-5; 11 bases match TRBD1. The CDR3 totals 15 residues. After removal of 8 bases from V and 5 bases from J, the junction contained 10 bases not matched to a gene. CDR1 and CDR2 from the germline V gene are ENHRY and SYGVKD. The CDR3 DNA reads TGTGCCATCGGCCCCCGGACAGGGGGCGGGGAGACCCAGTACTTC. As protein: CAIGPRTGGGETQYF.

The chain carries TRBV19 and TRBJ2-5, with a tentative D call TRBD2 (5 bases). CDR1 and CDR2 (germline): LNHDA, SQIVND (reference sequence). This CDR3 spans 12 amino acids. Trimming pared 5 bases from V and 7 bases from J, leaving 11 bases between. CDR3 loop: CASSGAAPTQYF. The CDR3 region has the DNA TGTGCCAGTAGTGGAGCGGCCCCGACCCAGTACTTC.

The chain combines TRBV28 with TRBJ1-5; D is undetermined. Between the trimmed V and J ends, which lost 5 bases and 0 bases, there was a span of 17 bases. This CDR3 contains 17 residues. In germline, CDR1 is MDHEN, CDR2 SYDVKM. CDR3 coding DNA: TGTGCCAGCAGTCCTCCGAGTTGGAGGAATAGCAATCAGCCCCAGCATTTT. It encodes CASSPPSWRNSNQPQHF. The full variable domain, in which reference TRBV28 and TRBJ1-5 provide the parts outside the CDR3, is DVKVTQSSRYLVKRTGEKVFLECVQDMDHENMFWYRQDPGLGLRLIYFSYDVKMKEKGDIPEGYSVSREKKERFSLILESASTNQTSMYLCASSPPSWRNSNQPQHFGDGTRLSIL.

V gene TRBV11-3 combines with J gene TRBJ2-1, with 7 bases that match TRBD1. The V gene end was trimmed by 3 bases and the J gene end by 9 bases; junction bases not matched to a gene: 11. CDR3 length equals 15 residues. Per the germline V gene, CDR1 is SGHNT and CDR2 is YENEEA. The CDR3 sequence: CASSFSGTDIVEQFF. CDR3 nucleotides: TGTGCCAGCAGCTTCTCCGGGACAGATATCGTTGAGCAGTTCTTC.

The chain joins TRBV5-1 to TRBJ1-2, with a possible D match to TRBD1 (5 bases). The CDR3 totals 14 residues. Germline CDR1 and CDR2: SGHRS and YFSETQ. Between the trimmed V and J ends, which lost 0 bases and 4 bases, there was a span of 10 bases. The CDR3 sequence: CASSLDQGGYGYTF. DNA for the CDR3: TGCGCCAGCAGCTTGGATCAGGGAGGCTATGGCTACACCTTC.

This clone was counted only a few times. The genes are TRBV30 and TRBJ2-7, with a possible D match to TRBD1 (5 bases). Germline lookup yields CDR1 GTSNPN and CDR2 SVGIG (reference sequence). The CDR3 covers 13 residues. Deletions cut 2 bases from V and 6 bases from J, with 14 bases between. Written as DNA, the CDR3 is TGTGCCTGGAGTTATCCAGGGCGAAGCGAGCAGTACTTC. This sequence encodes CAWSYPGRSEQYF.

The genes are TRBV5-5 and TRBJ2-1; D is possibly TRBD2 (5 bases). Germline CDR1 SGHKS, CDR2 YYEKEE (reference sequence). The V gene lost 4 bases and the J gene lost 0 bases, with 11 bases spanning the gap. There are 15 residues in the CDR3. The CDR3 DNA is TGTGCCAGCAGCCCTGGACTGAGCTCCTACAATGAGCAGTTCTTC. It yields the protein CASSPGLSSYNEQFF.

The chain couples TRBV7-8 to TRBJ2-7, with 8 nucleotides matching TRBD1. The trim removed 5 bases at V and 5 bases at J, leaving 5 bases unmatched. The CDR3 consists of 13 residues. Germline loops: CDR1 SGHVS, CDR2 FQNEAQ. The CDR3 DNA reads TGTGCCAGCAGCATAAGGACAGGGAACGAGCAGTACTTC. Translating gives CASSIRTGNEQYF.